The present T cell receptor (beta chain) was sequenced within a study of blood T cell repertoires in COVID-19. CDR1 is PRHDT, CDR2 FYEKMQ, per germline (reference sequence). With V trimmed by 1 base and J by 5 bases, 5 bases remained unmatched. CDR3 length: 16 amino acids. Generated by immunoSEQ multiplex PCR, the TCRdb table keeps only in-frame clones and is missing some. This table holds approximately 57,000 clones, under 90% found once. This chain uses TRBV13 with TRBJ1-6; 7 nucleotides match TRBD1. Sequenced material: peripheral blood. This TCR derives from a man in his forties with active COVID-19. CDR3 in amino acids: CASSLAEGADNSPLHF. CDR3 DNA: TGTGCCAGCAGCTTAGCCGAGGGGGCGGATAATTCACCCCTCCACTTT. Together with reference TRBV13 and TRBJ1-6, the CDR3 gives the full variable domain: AAGVIQSPRHLIKEKRETATLKCYPIPRHDTVYWYQQGPGQDPQFLISFYEKMQSDKGSIPDRFSAQQFSDYHSELNMSSLELGDSALYFCASSLAEGADNSPLHFGNGTRLTVT.